The clone carrying this T cell receptor (beta chain) was seen just once. Its antigen is still unknown. This record comes from a study of shared clonotypes between healthy human individuals. In germline, CDR1 is MDHEN, CDR2 SYDVKM. V lost 5 bases to trimming and J lost 2 bases; unmatched junction nucleotides: 5. CDR3 length: 16 amino acids. Study-level points and caveats: Rarefaction gave evidence that sorted-subset sequencing remained incomplete despite large depth. Sample collection involved blood only; tissue repertoires are likely different. Estimated richness was generally greater in naive than memory subsets.

Per the original methods: Junction-only sequences without quality scores were provided by ImmunoSEQ, so filtering was different. The table came from immunoSEQ multiplex PCR; TCRdb's copy has only in-frame clones and leaves some out. The V and J calls and clone size are taken from that table; D and trimming were inferred from the DNA. Of more than 600,000 clones in the sample, approximately 90% were seen once. CD8 cells regarded as naive lacked CD45RO, were positively chosen for CCR7, and omitted terminally differentiated effector memory CD45RA+ cells. The sequence was collected from a man aged 25 to 40 in good health. Sequenced input: naive CD8+ T cells sorted from blood. This chain connects TRBV28 to TRBJ2-7, with 14 bases aligning to TRBD2. The CDR3 sequence: CASSPPGLAGAYEQYF. The DNA of the CDR3 is TGTGCCAGCAGTCCCCCGGGACTAGCGGGAGCCTACGAGCAGTACTTC.